The rows below give T cell receptor beta chains drawn from one sample of a study of T-cell reconstitution after alpha-beta-depleted transplantation in children. TCRdb fed the PCR reads into MiXCR, producing one record per CDR3 protein. The top ten hold roughly 28% of the sample, which has about 230,000 distinct CDR3 sequences, roughly a tenth seen once. This specimen consisted of PBMCs, obtained before TCRalphabeta/CD19-depleted stem cell transplant. All receptors derive from a child younger than two with acute myeloid leukemia, due to receive a stem cell transplant. CDR3s include the opening cysteine and the closing phenylalanine or tryptophan. A D gene is named only where the DNA matches it firmly. Clone size is shown for a subset of rows, as once, few, many or a class of expanded clone.

.	TRBJ2-7	TRBV19	TRBD2	CASSTSGGEQYF	TGTGCCAGTAGCACTAGCGGGGGCGAGCAGTACTTC
many	TRBJ1-2	TRBV18	.	CASSPDRGHYGYTF	TGTGCCAGCTCACCGGACCGTGGGCACTATGGCTACACCTTC
many	TRBJ1-2	TRBV5-6	.	CASSLVSPHQDGYTF	TGTGCCAGCAGCTTGGTATCCCCCCATCAAGATGGCTACACCTTC
.	TRBJ1-2	TRBV7-9	TRBD1	CASTPTQGVMYGYTF	TGTGCCAGCACCCCGACACAGGGGGTAATGTATGGCTACACCTTC
many	TRBJ2-7	TRBV7-9	TRBD1	CASTTGSEQYF	TGTGCCAGCACGACAGGGAGCGAGCAGTACTTC
many	TRBJ2-2	TRBV25-1	.	CASSVVGGDTTGELFF	TGTGCCAGCAGTGTGGTGGGGGGGGACACCACCGGGGAGCTGTTTTTT
many	TRBJ1-1	TRBV20-1	.	CSASQGGVEAFF	TGCAGTGCTAGTCAAGGGGGAGTTGAAGCTTTCTTT
many	TRBJ1-3	TRBV6-1	.	CASSTGTHSGNTIYF	TGTGCCAGCAGTACCGGGACCCACTCTGGAAACACCATATATTTT
few	TRBJ2-3	TRBV5-1	.	CASSRNKEVDTQYF	TGCGCCAGCAGCCGGAACAAGGAAGTGGATACGCAGTATTTT
many	TRBJ2-2	TRBV11-2	.	CASSLKKLFF	TGTGCCAGCAGCTTAAAGAAGCTGTTTTTT
many	TRBJ1-2	TRBV20-1	.	CSARPPGSGGGYTF	TGCAGTGCTAGACCACCCGGCAGCGGAGGTGGCTACACCTTC
many	TRBJ2-3	TRBV20-1	TRBD2	CGAGGEDTQYF	TGCGGAGCGGGGGGGGAAGATACGCAGTATTTT
many	TRBJ1-2	TRBV4-3	.	CASSQTRGSDGYTF	TGCGCCAGCAGCCAGACGAGGGGTTCGGATGGCTACACCTTC
many	TRBJ1-1	TRBV7-9	TRBD1	CASSLARGTGSFF	TGTGCCAGCAGCTTAGCGAGGGGGACAGGGTCTTTCTTT
many	TRBJ2-1	TRBV3-1	TRBD2	CASSHGTSYNEQFF	TGTGCCAGCAGCCACGGGACTAGCTACAATGAGCAGTTCTTC
.	TRBJ2-1	TRBV12-3/TRBV12-4	.	CASSLRGSSHNEQFF	TGTGCCAGCAGCCTTAGAGGGAGTAGCCACAATGAGCAGTTCTTC
few	TRBJ1-4	TRBV12-3/TRBV12-4	.	CASGASTEEKLFF	TGTGCCAGCGGGGCGAGTACGGAGGAAAAACTGTTTTTT
many	TRBJ2-1	TRBV10-3	.	CAISEREYNEQFF	TGTGCCATCAGTGAGCGGGAGTACAATGAGCAGTTCTTC
few	TRBJ1-1	TRBV7-9	TRBD1	CASSKSTGGLNTEAFF	TGTGCCAGCAGCAAATCGACAGGGGGGTTGAACACTGAAGCTTTCTTT
.	TRBJ1-3	TRBV20-1	.	CSARVREGGNTIYF	TGCAGTGCTAGAGTGAGGGAAGGTGGAAACACCATATATTTT
few	TRBJ2-3	TRBV20-1	.	CSARGISTDTQYF	TGCAGTGCTAGAGGTATTAGCACAGATACGCAGTATTTT
many	TRBJ2-7	TRBV4-2	TRBD2	CASSQEAGGPTYEQYF	TGTGCCAGCAGCCAAGAAGCGGGAGGGCCCACCTACGAGCAGTACTTC
many	TRBJ2-7	TRBV29-1	.	CSVDSQDSYEQYF	TGCAGCGTTGACTCGCAAGATTCCTACGAGCAGTACTTC
many	TRBJ2-1	TRBV6-1	TRBD1	CASRHRGFNEQFF	TGTGCCAGCAGGCACAGGGGTTTCAATGAGCAGTTCTTC
.	TRBJ2-3	TRBV7-8	.	CASSSSPDSTQYF	TGTGCCAGCAGCTCGTCCCCTGACTCTACGCAGTATTTT
few	TRBJ2-7	TRBV6-2/TRBV6-3	TRBD2	CASSKRLAGTYEQYF	TGTGCCAGCAGTAAGCGGCTAGCGGGTACCTACGAGCAGTACTTC
many	TRBJ2-1	TRBV20-1	TRBD2	CSAVLAGANNEQFF	TGCAGTGCTGTACTAGCGGGGGCCAACAATGAGCAGTTCTTC
many	TRBJ2-7	TRBV20-1	.	CSARASSRSYEQYF	TGCAGTGCTAGAGCTAGTAGTAGGTCCTACGAGCAGTACTTC
many	TRBJ2-5	TRBV7-8	.	CASSLFLSQETQYF	TGTGCCAGCAGCTTATTCTTATCCCAAGAGACCCAGTACTTC
many	TRBJ2-6	TRBV12-3/TRBV12-4	.	CASSSAGKLSGANVLTF	TGTGCCAGCAGTTCCGCCGGGAAACTCTCTGGGGCCAACGTCCTGACTTTC
many	TRBJ1-5	TRBV21-1	.	CASSKAVEGGNQPQHF	TGTGCCAGCAGCAAAGCGGTAGAGGGGGGCAATCAGCCCCAGCATTTT
many	TRBJ2-7	TRBV5-1	.	CASSVPSTGLVYEQYF	TGCGCCAGCAGCGTTCCGTCTACAGGGCTAGTTTACGAGCAGTACTTC
many	TRBJ2-7	TRBV6-1	TRBD2	CASSELAGGSYEQYF	TGTGCCAGCAGTGAACTAGCGGGAGGCTCCTACGAGCAGTACTTC
many	TRBJ1-5	TRBV5-8	.	CASSLGSISNQPQHF	TGTGCCAGCAGCTTGGGTTCAATAAGCAATCAGCCCCAGCATTTT
few	TRBJ1-5	TRBV20-1	.	CSAERDSSNQPQHF	TGCAGTGCTGAACGGGACTCTAGCAATCAGCCCCAGCATTTT
many	TRBJ2-5	TRBV3-1	.	CASSQVAANQETQYF	TGTGCCAGCAGCCAAGTGGCAGCTAATCAAGAGACCCAGTACTTC
.	TRBJ2-3	TRBV7-2	TRBD2	CASSLAETSGSTDTQYF	TGTGCCAGCAGCTTAGCGGAGACTAGCGGTAGCACAGATACGCAGTATTTT
many	TRBJ2-4	TRBV10-3	.	CAISGTAKNIQYF	TGTGCCATCAGTGGGACAGCCAAAAACATTCAGTACTTC
many	TRBJ1-4	TRBV20-1	.	CSARGADEKLFF	TGCAGTGCTAGAGGCGCAGACGAAAAACTGTTTTTT
many	TRBJ1-2	TRBV7-2	.	CASSLALTGKVDGYTF	TGTGCCAGCAGCTTAGCGCTAACAGGGAAAGTTGATGGCTACACCTTC
many	TRBJ1-5	TRBV6-5	TRBD1	CASSSRQGLKPQHF	TGTGCCAGCAGTTCCCGACAGGGATTAAAGCCCCAGCATTTT
few	TRBJ2-7	TRBV20-1	.	CSARAPRLTDWEQYF	TGCAGTGCTAGAGCCCCCAGACTTACGGACTGGGAGCAGTACTTC
many	TRBJ2-3	TRBV5-6	.	CASSLFGPGTDTQYF	TGTGCCAGCAGCTTGTTCGGTCCAGGCACAGATACGCAGTATTTT
many	TRBJ2-1	TRBV20-1	.	CSASDGSSYNEQFF	TGCAGTGCTAGTGACGGCAGCTCCTACAATGAGCAGTTCTTC
many	TRBJ2-3	TRBV4-2	.	CASSQDSRPTDTQYF	TGTGCCAGCAGCCAAGACTCCCGCCCCACAGATACGCAGTATTTT
many	TRBJ2-2	TRBV29-1	.	CSVVDSLTGELFF	TGCAGCGTTGTGGACAGCCTCACCGGGGAGCTGTTTTTT
many	TRBJ2-2	TRBV18	TRBD1	CASSLWTGVDTGELFF	TGTGCCAGCTCACTATGGACAGGGGTGGACACCGGGGAGCTGTTTTTT
many	TRBJ2-5	TRBV5-1	.	CASTFGGLNSETQYF	TGCGCCAGCACCTTCGGGGGGCTCAATAGCGAGACCCAGTACTTC
many	TRBJ2-5	TRBV7-6	TRBD2	CASKGTSDHQETQYF	TGTGCCAGCAAAGGGACTAGCGACCACCAAGAGACCCAGTACTTC
many	TRBJ2-3	TRBV5-1	TRBD2	CASSSGRVSDTQYF	TGCGCCAGCAGCTCCGGGAGGGTGTCAGATACGCAGTATTTT
many	TRBJ2-5	TRBV20-1	.	CSAAQRKETQYF	TGCAGTGCCGCCCAAAGAAAGGAGACCCAGTACTTC
many	TRBJ1-2	TRBV5-6	TRBD1	CASSPTGVQGYTF	TGTGCCAGCAGCCCAACAGGGGTACAAGGCTACACCTTC
few	TRBJ2-3	TRBV11-1	TRBD2	CASSLFGTGTSGRDAQYF	TGTGCCAGCAGCTTATTTGGTACCGGGACTAGCGGGAGAGATGCGCAGTATTTT
many	TRBJ1-2	TRBV29-1	TRBD1	CSVDSGTEPYGYTF	TGCAGCGTGGACTCAGGGACAGAACCTTATGGCTACACCTTC
few	TRBJ1-2	TRBV11-2	TRBD1	CASSTYRGRDGYTF	TGTGCCAGCAGCACCTACAGGGGGCGGGATGGCTACACCTTC
many	TRBJ2-5	TRBV7-9	.	CASSLRDFETQYF	TGTGCCAGCAGCCTAAGGGATTTTGAGACCCAGTACTTC
many	TRBJ2-2	TRBV10-3	TRBD1	CAIQDRGTGELFF	TGTGCCATCCAGGACAGGGGGACCGGGGAGCTGTTTTTT